The 17 T cell receptor beta chains below all came from one sample that was sequenced in a study of T cells in Graves' hyperthyroidism and ophthalmopathy. Regions amplified from RNA transcripts were the TCR beta CDR3 regions. Initially, a first-round RT-PCR of the TCR CDR3 employed the HTBI primer set. TCRdb independently ran MiXCR on the multiplex PCR reads; one entry per CDR3 protein. Seen here are 340,000 or so distinct CDR3 sequences, over 15% observed once, and the top ten hold under 55%. Sequenced input: blood. The receptors derive from a woman aged 45-65 years with Graves' hyperthyroidism.

The rearrangement joins TRBV7-8 to TRBJ1-2; 7 bases map to TRBD1. Per germline, CDR1 SGHVS and CDR2 FQNEAQ. V dropped 4 bases and J dropped 2; count of bases not matched to a gene: 7. CDR3 size: 15 residues. The CDR3 DNA sequence: TGTGCCAGCAGCTACAGGGGACAGAAGAACTATGGCTACACCTTC. Its protein product is CASSYRGQKNYGYTF.

This clonotype was seen ten or more times. V and J are TRBV7-8 and TRBJ2-5, with TRBD1 matching 8 bases. V shed 6 bases and J 5 bases; nucleotides not matched to a gene: 5. From germline, CDR1 is SGHVS and CDR2 FQNEAQ. This CDR3 has 13 residues. This CDR3 reads CASRSTGVETQYF. The DNA for the CDR3 is TGTGCCAGCAGGTCGACAGGGGTTGAGACCCAGTACTTC. The full variable domain, with the rest looked up from reference TRBV7-8 and TRBJ2-5, is GAGVSQSPRYKVAKRGQDVALRCDPISGHVSLFWYQQALGQGPEFLTYFQNEAQLDKSGLPSDRFFAERPEGSVSTLKIQRTQQEDSAVYLCASRSTGVETQYFGPGTRLLVL.

This clonotype was seen many times. J is TRBJ1-2 and V is TRBV5-1; D uncertain. There are 13 residues in the CDR3. Germline loops: CDR1 SGHRS, CDR2 YFSETQ. The V gene lost 1 base and the J gene lost 5 bases, with 9 bases spanning the gap. CDR3 in DNA: TGCGCCAGCAGCTTGACCCTCGCTTATGGCTACACCTTC. It yields the protein CASSLTLAYGYTF.

This clonotype was detected ten times or more. This chain connects TRBV7-2 to TRBJ2-5; 10 nucleotides align to TRBD1. CDR3 length: 15 amino acids. With 5 bases clipped from V and 1 base from J, the junction kept 4 bases outside the gene matches. From germline, CDR1 is SGHTA and CDR2 FQGNSA. DNA of the CDR3: TGTGCCAGCAGCCGACAGGGGGCGAGCCAAGAGACCCAGTACTTC. Amino acid sequence: CASSRQGASQETQYF.

The chain has TRBV6-5 and TRBJ1-5; a weak D match, TRBD1 (6 bases). Trimming removed 4 bases from V and 4 bases from J, with 14 bases in between. The CDR3 runs 15 residues. From germline, CDR1 is MNHEY and CDR2 SVGAGI. CDR3 sequence: CASSLAGGRNQPQHF. The CDR3 DNA follows: TGTGCCAGCAGTTTAGCCGGGGGGCGGAATCAGCCCCAGCATTTT.

This clonotype has at least ten counts. The V and J genes are TRBV20-1 and TRBJ2-5, with a tentative D call TRBD1 (6 bases). V dropped 5 bases and J dropped 1 base, with 14 bases sitting between them. CDR3 length equals 14 residues. Germline V gene data show CDR1 as DFQATT and CDR2 as SNEGSKA (reference sequence). For the CDR3, the DNA is TGCAGTGCTCGCTCCACAGGGACCCAAGAGACCCAGTACTTC. Protein sequence: CSARSTGTQETQYF.

In this sample, this clonotype turned up many times. The genes are TRBV10-3 and TRBJ2-1; D remains unclear. CDR1 and CDR2 from the germline V gene are ENHRY and SYGVKD. The V and J ends lost 2 bases and 9 bases respectively, with 5 bases between them. The CDR3 extends over 11 amino acids. The CDR3 protein is CAISEKGEQFF. The CDR3 DNA reads TGTGCCATCAGTGAGAAGGGTGAGCAGTTCTTC.

The chain carries TRBV4-2 and TRBJ1-1; perhaps TRBD1 as D (5 bases). The CDR3 covers 15 residues. Trimming stripped 0 bases from V and 2 bases from J, with 10 bases between. The germline V gene has CDR1 LGHNA and CDR2 YNFKEQ. CDR3 sequence: CASSQEKGLNTEAFF. CDR3 in DNA: TGTGCCAGCAGCCAAGAAAAGGGGCTAAACACTGAAGCTTTCTTT.

The table lists this clonotype with many counts. This chain joins TRBV5-1 and TRBJ1-5, with 7 bases fitting TRBD1. The CDR3 loop spans 14 amino acids. Unmatched junction bases numbered 9, after V lost 5 bases and J lost 7 bases. Germline values: CDR1 SGHRS, CDR2 YFSETQ. The CDR3 DNA reads TGCGCCAGCAGTCCCGGGACAGTGGACCAGCCCCAGCATTTT. It yields the protein CASSPGTVDQPQHF. Based on the CDR3 plus reference TRBV5-1 and TRBJ1-5, the full variable domain is KAGVTQTPRYLIKTRGQQVTLSCSPISGHRSVSWYQQTPGQGLQFLFEYFSETQRNKGNFPGRFSGRQFSNSRSEMNVSTLELGDSALYLCASSPGTVDQPQHFGDGTRLSIL.

The V call is TRBV6-1, the J call TRBJ1-4; D is unresolved. The V gene's germline CDR1 is MNHNS and CDR2 SASEGT. This CDR3 is built from 13 residues. V was clipped by 1 base and J by 8 bases, with 8 bases between them. In DNA form, the CDR3 reads TGTGCCAGCAGTGAAGAGGTACAAGAAAAACTGTTTTTT. It codes for CASSEEVQEKLFF.

This clonotype was seen ten or more times. A read error may produce the germline difference seen at one junction end. The chain recombines TRBV5-1 with TRBJ1-1; D remains unclear. The CDR3 contains 13 residues. Germline CDR1 and CDR2: SGHRS and YFSETQ. CDR3: CASSLSRNTEAFF. CDR3 sequence (DNA): TGTGCCAGCAGTTTATCGAGGAACACTGAAGCTTTCTTT.

This clonotype appeared a few times. The gene calls are TRBV5-1 and TRBJ2-3; TRBD1 agrees at 7 bases. CDR1 and CDR2 (germline): SGHRS, YFSETQ. V shed 1 base, J shed 2 bases, and the junction held 4 bases outside the gene matches. CDR3 length equals 15 residues. The CDR3 region has the DNA TGCGCCAGCAGCTTGTGGGACAGAGACACAGATACGCAGTATTTT. Residues: CASSLWDRDTDTQYF.

CDR3 sequence: CASSPRGQYYGYTF. The CDR3 DNA reads TGTGCCAGCAGCCCGAGGGGACAGTACTATGGCTACACCTTC. This chain links TRBV7-9 with TRBJ1-2; 7 bases line up with TRBD1. There are 14 residues in the CDR3. Trimming cost V 5 bases and J 3 bases; bases outside gene matches: 6. Germline assignment: CDR1 SEHNR and CDR2 FQNEAQ (reference sequence). Drawing the rest from reference TRBV7-9 and TRBJ1-2, the complete variable domain is DTGVSQNPRHKITKRGQNVTFRCDPISEHNRLYWYRQTLGQGPEFLTYFQNEAQLEKSRLLSDRFSAERPKGSFSTLEIQRTEQGDSAMYLCASSPRGQYYGYTFGSGTRLTVV.

The chain employs TRBV7-9 and TRBJ2-7; TRBD1 might be the D (6 bases). The germline CDR1 and CDR2 sequences are SEHNR and FQNEAQ (reference sequence). V was cut by 5 bases and J by 3 bases, with 14 bases left in between. CDR3 length: 14 residues. CDR3 protein: CASSRPGTHYEQYF. The DNA of the CDR3 is TGTGCCAGCAGCCGACCCGGGACACACTACGAGCAGTACTTC.

This clonotype was recorded a few times. The V gene is TRBV4-1, the J gene TRBJ1-3; D unclear. Trimming took 1 base from V and 4 from J, leaving 8 bases between them. The CDR3 is made up of 14 amino acids. Looked up from germline, CDR1 is MGHRA and CDR2 is YSYEKL. The CDR3 loop is CASSQVVRGNTIYF. The CDR3, as DNA: TGCGCCAGCAGCCAAGTGGTCAGAGGAAACACCATATATTTT.

The chain carries TRBV28 and TRBJ2-2; no clear D. Germline CDR1 reads MDHEN; CDR2 reads SYDVKM. V was shortened by 6 bases and J by 7 bases, with 9 bases between the two germline ends. The CDR3 is 12 amino acids. CDR3 DNA: TGTGCCAGCAGCCCCTTCAACGGGGAGCTGTTTTTT. It specifies CASSPFNGELFF.

This clonotype has just a few counts. The chain uses TRBV29-1 and TRBJ1-1, with no clear D. Germline lookup yields CDR1 SQVTM and CDR2 ANQGSEA. CDR3 size: 11 residues. V shed 2 bases and J shed 3 bases, with 4 bases lying between them. CDR3 DNA sequence: TGCAGCGTTGAAAGCTACACTGAAGCTTTCTTT. Amino acids: CSVESYTEAFF.